The rows below give T cell receptor beta chains drawn from one sample of a study of T cell responses to AZD1222 COVID-19 vaccine. This table comes from immunoSEQ multiplex PCR, and its TCRdb copy is limited to in-frame clones, with some not included. The sample includes 150,000 or so clones, under 95% seen only once; the top ten take 1.5% to 2%. The specimen was peripheral blood, collected on day 0 of AZD1222 vaccination. The origin of the receptors is an adult in good health. Each CDR3 is given with its conserved first and last residue. Fields, in order: D gene, V gene, J gene, clone size, CDR3 protein, CDR3 DNA. A D gene is named only where the DNA matches it firmly. Not all rows give a size; the values are once, few, many and, for expanded clones, a class.

d_gene: -
v_gene: TRBV2
j_gene: TRBJ2-6
abundance: -
CDR3aa: CASSGRLEFLSGANVLTF
CDR3nt: TGTGCCAGCAGTGGGAGACTGGAGTTCCTATCTGGGGCCAACGTCCTGACTTTC

d_gene: -
v_gene: TRBV12-3/TRBV12-4
j_gene: TRBJ1-5
abundance: -
CDR3aa: CASSLAPNQPQHF
CDR3nt: TGTGCCAGCAGTTTAGCGCCAAATCAGCCCCAGCATTTT

d_gene: TRBD2
v_gene: TRBV11-2
j_gene: TRBJ2-4
abundance: -
CDR3aa: CASSLGLAGGLAKNIQYF
CDR3nt: TGTGCCAGCAGCTTAGGACTAGCGGGGGGGCTAGCCAAAAACATTCAGTACTTC

d_gene: TRBD2
v_gene: TRBV29-1
j_gene: TRBJ2-1
abundance: -
CDR3aa: CSVVSSGRANNEQFF
CDR3nt: TGCAGCGTTGTTAGTAGCGGGAGGGCCAACAATGAGCAGTTCTTC

d_gene: -
v_gene: TRBV7-2
j_gene: TRBJ1-5
abundance: -
CDR3aa: CASSSLGGSFSNQPQHF
CDR3nt: TGTGCCAGCAGCTCTCTCGGTGGGAGTTTTAGCAATCAGCCCCAGCATTTT

d_gene: -
v_gene: TRBV3-1/TRBV3-2
j_gene: TRBJ2-1
abundance: -
CDR3aa: CASSHRDSLYNEQFF
CDR3nt: TGTGCCAGCAGCCACCGGGACTCCCTTTACAATGAGCAGTTCTTC

d_gene: -
v_gene: TRBV5-4
j_gene: TRBJ2-5
abundance: -
CDR3aa: CASSFRRETQETQYF
CDR3nt: TGTGCCAGCAGCTTCCGGCGGGAAACCCAAGAGACCCAGTACTTC

d_gene: -
v_gene: TRBV6-2/TRBV6-3
j_gene: TRBJ2-3
abundance: -
CDR3aa: CASSYHPRTATDTQYF
CDR3nt: TGTGCCAGCAGTTACCACCCCCGGACAGCAACAGATACGCAGTATTTT

d_gene: TRBD2
v_gene: TRBV2
j_gene: TRBJ2-3
abundance: -
CDR3aa: CASTGTSGGSTDTQYF
CDR3nt: TGTGCCAGCACCGGGACTAGCGGGGGTAGCACAGATACGCAGTATTTT

d_gene: -
v_gene: TRBV4-1
j_gene: TRBJ1-4
abundance: -
CDR3aa: CASSPKQSHNEKLFF
CDR3nt: TGCGCCAGCAGCCCGAAGCAGTCCCATAATGAAAAACTGTTTTTT

d_gene: -
v_gene: TRBV6-1
j_gene: TRBJ1-4
abundance: -
CDR3aa: CASSEARGNEKLFF
CDR3nt: TGTGCCAGCAGTGAAGCCCGGGGAAACGAAAAACTGTTTTTT

d_gene: -
v_gene: TRBV3-1/TRBV3-2
j_gene: TRBJ2-1
abundance: -
CDR3aa: CASSQLVSSSYNEQFF
CDR3nt: TGTGCCAGCAGCCAACTCGTTAGTAGTTCCTACAATGAGCAGTTCTTC

d_gene: -
v_gene: TRBV2
j_gene: TRBJ1-6
abundance: -
CDR3aa: CASTERRSSYNSPLHF
CDR3nt: TGTGCCAGCACAGAACGCCGGTCCTCCTATAATTCACCCCTCCACTTT

d_gene: TRBD2
v_gene: TRBV11-2
j_gene: TRBJ2-7
abundance: -
CDR3aa: CASSPNLSPSGALSYEQYF
CDR3nt: TGTGCCAGCAGCCCAAATTTATCCCCTAGCGGGGCTCTCTCCTACGAGCAGTACTTC

d_gene: -
v_gene: TRBV18
j_gene: TRBJ2-2
abundance: -
CDR3aa: CASSLNLVGELFF
CDR3nt: TGTGCCAGCTCACTAAATCTTGTCGGGGAGCTGTTTTTT

d_gene: -
v_gene: TRBV6-6
j_gene: TRBJ2-1
abundance: -
CDR3aa: CASSLGPPPRNEQFF
CDR3nt: TGTGCCAGCAGCCTCGGGCCCCCCCCGCGCAATGAGCAGTTCTTC

d_gene: TRBD1
v_gene: TRBV5-4
j_gene: TRBJ1-2
abundance: few
CDR3aa: CASSLKDRGLYGYTF
CDR3nt: TGTGCCAGCAGCTTAAAAGACAGGGGTCTATATGGCTACACCTTC

d_gene: -
v_gene: TRBV3-1/TRBV3-2
j_gene: TRBJ2-3
abundance: -
CDR3aa: CASSQDQTDTQYF
CDR3nt: TGTGCCAGCAGCCAAGATCAAACAGATACGCAGTATTTT

d_gene: -
v_gene: TRBV5-4
j_gene: TRBJ2-5
abundance: -
CDR3aa: CASAVRLETQYF
CDR3nt: TGTGCCAGCGCCGTTCGTCTGGAGACCCAGTACTTC

d_gene: -
v_gene: TRBV5-1
j_gene: TRBJ2-1
abundance: -
CDR3aa: CASSLAGPPTGQFF
CDR3nt: TGCGCCAGCAGCTTGGCGGGACCTCCTACGGGCCAGTTCTTC

d_gene: -
v_gene: TRBV19
j_gene: TRBJ1-1
abundance: -
CDR3aa: CASSLQRNTEAFF
CDR3nt: TGTGCCAGTAGTCTCCAGAGGAACACTGAAGCTTTCTTT

d_gene: -
v_gene: TRBV19
j_gene: TRBJ2-4
abundance: -
CDR3aa: CASSMDPKNIQYF
CDR3nt: TGTGCCAGTAGTATGGACCCGAAAAACATTCAGTACTTC

d_gene: TRBD1
v_gene: TRBV6-1
j_gene: TRBJ2-2
abundance: -
CDR3aa: CASSAYTGVGSTGELFF
CDR3nt: TGTGCCAGCAGTGCTTATACAGGGGTAGGGAGCACCGGGGAGCTGTTTTTT

d_gene: -
v_gene: TRBV4-1
j_gene: TRBJ1-4
abundance: -
CDR3aa: CASSQVVAVEKLFF
CDR3nt: TGCGCCAGCAGCCAAGTTGTGGCAGTTGAAAAACTGTTTTTT

d_gene: -
v_gene: TRBV5-1
j_gene: TRBJ1-3
abundance: -
CDR3aa: CASSRDSSGNTIYF
CDR3nt: TGCGCCAGCAGTCGAGACAGCTCTGGAAACACCATATATTTT

d_gene: -
v_gene: TRBV9
j_gene: TRBJ2-5
abundance: -
CDR3aa: CASSVGPLGGGETQYF
CDR3nt: TGTGCCAGCAGCGTAGGACCCTTAGGAGGTGGAGAGACCCAGTACTTC

d_gene: -
v_gene: TRBV15
j_gene: TRBJ1-1
abundance: -
CDR3aa: CATSRGRGMNTEAFF
CDR3nt: TGTGCCACCAGCAGAGGCAGGGGTATGAACACTGAAGCTTTCTTT

d_gene: -
v_gene: TRBV7-8
j_gene: TRBJ2-1
abundance: -
CDR3aa: CASSGTGTYNEQFF
CDR3nt: TGTGCCAGCAGCGGGACCGGGACCTACAATGAGCAGTTCTTC

d_gene: TRBD1
v_gene: TRBV6-1
j_gene: TRBJ2-1
abundance: -
CDR3aa: CASSADRAPSYNEQFF
CDR3nt: TGTGCCAGCAGTGCCGACAGGGCTCCAAGCTACAATGAGCAGTTCTTC

d_gene: -
v_gene: TRBV9
j_gene: TRBJ2-1
abundance: -
CDR3aa: CASSAVPGAAGEQFF
CDR3nt: TGTGCCAGCAGCGCTGTCCCTGGGGCGGCAGGAGAGCAGTTCTTC

d_gene: -
v_gene: TRBV19
j_gene: TRBJ1-1
abundance: -
CDR3aa: CASSSPPGTNTEAFF
CDR3nt: TGTGCCAGTAGTTCCCCTCCGGGAACGAACACTGAAGCTTTCTTT

d_gene: -
v_gene: TRBV11-2
j_gene: TRBJ1-1
abundance: few
CDR3aa: CASSLNQGNTEAFF
CDR3nt: TGTGCCAGCAGCTTGAACCAGGGGAACACTGAAGCTTTCTTT

d_gene: -
v_gene: TRBV27
j_gene: TRBJ1-5
abundance: -
CDR3aa: CASSWGGFHQPQHF
CDR3nt: TGTGCCAGCAGTTGGGGGGGGTTTCATCAGCCCCAGCATTTT

d_gene: -
v_gene: TRBV6-5
j_gene: TRBJ1-2
abundance: few
CDR3aa: CASSYGTVYGYTF
CDR3nt: TGTGCCAGCAGTTACGGGACGGTCTATGGCTACACCTTC